These 32 T cell receptor beta chains were sequenced from one sample in a study of T cell repertoires in MIS-A myocarditis. Profiled with immunoSEQ multiplex PCR; TCRdb holds only in-frame clones, not every one. The table lists 10,000 to 13,000 clones, approximately 83% of them singletons. Sequencing used right ventricle heart tissue obtained at autopsy. The receptors were gathered from a man aged 18-30 years with fulminant myocarditis from multisystem inflammatory syndrome in adults (MIS-A) after COVID-19.

This clone occurred once. CDR3 nucleotides: TGTGCCAGCAGGCCCCCTCCTGAGCAGTTCTTC. Translating it yields CASRPPPEQFF. The chain links TRBV2 to TRBJ2-1, with unresolved D. V lost 6 bases, J lost 9 bases, and 9 bases lay in between. Germline CDR1 is SNHLY and CDR2 is FYNNEI. This CDR3 has 11 amino acids. Looking up the rest from reference TRBV2 and TRBJ2-1 gives the full variable domain: EPEVTQTPSHQVTQMGQEVILRCVPISNHLYFYWYRQILGQKVEFLVSFYNNEISEKSEIFDDQFSVERPDGSNFTLKIRSTKLEDSAMYFCASRPPPEQFFGPGTRLTVL.

The chain uses TRBV9 and TRBJ2-2; D is ambiguous. Trimming removed 0 bases at V and 8 bases at J, with 11 bases between. The germline V gene encodes CDR1 SGDLS and CDR2 YYNGEE. The CDR3 length is 14 residues. CDR3 region: CASSVGGIGGELFF. In nucleotides, the CDR3 is TGTGCCAGCAGCGTAGGAGGAATTGGGGGGGAGCTGTTTTTT.

V and J are TRBV7-8 and TRBJ1-5, with TRBD1 matching over 9 bases. The CDR3 sequence is 15 residues long. Germline V gives CDR1 SGHVS, CDR2 FQNEAQ. Trimming removed 4 bases from V and 1 base from J; junction bases left unmatched: 2. CDR3 DNA: TGTGCCAGCAGCTCGACAGGGGGGAGCAATCAGCCCCAGCATTTT. It is translated as CASSSTGGSNQPQHF.

This chain joins TRBV15 and TRBJ2-1, with 8 nucleotides matching TRBD1. Trimming removed 1 base from V and 0 bases from J; junction bases left unmatched: 8. The length of the CDR3 is 18 residues. The germline V gene has CDR1 LNHNV and CDR2 YYDKDF (reference sequence). CDR3 in DNA: TGTGCCACCAGCAGAGGTCCCGGGACAGGTTTCTCCTACAATGAGCAGTTCTTC. It is translated as CATSRGPGTGFSYNEQFF. The variable domain in full, completed from reference TRBV15 and TRBJ2-1, reads DAMVIQNPRYQVTQFGKPVTLSCSQTLNHNVMYWYQQKSSQAPKLLFHYYDKDFNNEADTPDNFQSRRPNTSFCFLDIRSPGLGDTAMYLCATSRGPGTGFSYNEQFFGPGTRLTVL.

This clone has a single count. The chain uses TRBV21-1 and TRBJ1-5. TRBV21-1 is annotated as a pseudogene. CDR3 length: 17 amino acids. The CDR3 nucleotides read TGTGCCAGCAGCAAAGAGGTGCCGGACGGTAGCAATCAGCCCCAGCATTTT. This translates into CASSKEVPDGSNQPQHF.

This clone was counted a few times. V is TRBV7-3 and J is TRBJ2-3; D uncertain. The germline gives CDR1 SGHTA, CDR2 FQGTGA. The CDR3 loop spans 13 amino acids. V was shortened by 4 bases and J by 2 bases, with 7 bases between the two germline ends. In DNA, the CDR3 is TGTGCCAGCAGCTCCATCAACACAGATACGCAGTATTTT. It encodes CASSSINTDTQYF.

The gene calls are TRBV7-2 and TRBJ1-1; D uncertain. Germline V CDR1 and CDR2: SGHTA, FQGNSA. V lost 5 bases and J 5 bases, leaving 15 bases between the germline ends. The CDR3 length is 14 residues. CDR3 amino acids: CASSPPVLGTEAFF. The CDR3 nucleotides read TGTGCCAGCAGCCCGCCTGTTCTGGGGACTGAAGCTTTCTTT.

The rearrangement links TRBV9 to TRBJ2-1; D may be TRBD1 (6 bases). Germline loops: CDR1 SGDLS, CDR2 YYNGEE. CDR3 length: 13 amino acids. V lost 0 bases and J 7 bases, leaving 8 bases between the germline ends. CDR3 coding DNA: TGTGCCAGCAGCGTAGACAGGGTTAATGAGCAGTTCTTC. It translates to CASSVDRVNEQFF.

The rearrangement uses TRBV28 and TRBJ1-6, with a weak D call TRBD1 (6 bases). The CDR3 is made up of 14 amino acids. Trimming removed 7 bases from V and 8 bases from J, with 15 bases in between. CDR1 MDHEN and CDR2 SYDVKM come from the germline V gene. The CDR3 loop reads CASTPGDTYSPLHF. CDR3 coding DNA: TGTGCCAGCACCCCTGGGGACACCTATTCACCCCTCCACTTT.

The J gene is TRBJ1-3, the V gene TRBV7-9; D gene uncertain. The CDR3 sequence is 17 residues long. With 6 bases removed from V and 0 bases from J, the gap between germline ends came to 18 bases. Germline assignment: CDR1 SEHNR and CDR2 FQNEAQ (reference sequence). In DNA form, the CDR3 reads TGTGCCAGCAGGAGTCGGACGAGGTCGAACTCTGGAAACACCATATATTTT. Encoded protein: CASRSRTRSNSGNTIYF.

This chain links TRBV2 with TRBJ2-1, with TRBD2 matching 7 bases. J lost 0 bases, V lost 7 bases, and 6 bases had no gene match. Germline values: CDR1 SNHLY, CDR2 FYNNEI. This CDR3 is 15 amino acids long. This CDR3 is CASKLGGSSYNEQFF. In DNA, the CDR3 is TGTGCCAGCAAGTTGGGCGGGAGCTCCTACAATGAGCAGTTCTTC. The variable domain in full, with the rest retrieved from reference TRBV2 and TRBJ2-1, is EPEVTQTPSHQVTQMGQEVILRCVPISNHLYFYWYRQILGQKVEFLVSFYNNEISEKSEIFDDQFSVERPDGSNFTLKIRSTKLEDSAMYFCASKLGGSSYNEQFFGPGTRLTVL.

The genes are TRBV7-9 and TRBJ1-4; 9 nucleotides line up with TRBD1. The CDR3 loop spans 14 amino acids. After removal of 5 bases from V and 8 bases from J, the junction contained 6 bases not matched to a gene. CDR1 SEHNR and CDR2 FQNEAQ come from the germline V gene (reference sequence). CDR3 in DNA: TGTGCCAGCAGCGAACAGGGGGCGGGGGAAAAACTGTTTTTT. This codes for CASSEQGAGEKLFF.

This sequence joins TRBV7-2 and TRBJ2-7; perhaps TRBD1 as D (5 bases). CDR3 length: 13 amino acids. CDR1 SGHTA and CDR2 FQGNSA come from the germline V gene. Trimming took off 3 bases at V and 2 bases at J, with 8 bases between the two ends. The CDR3: CASSFGRAYEQYF. In nucleotides, the CDR3 is TGTGCCAGCAGCTTTGGCAGGGCCTACGAGCAGTACTTC.

This clone was seen more than once but under ten times. This chain uses TRBV3-1 (or the pseudogene TRBV3-2) with TRBJ2-7, with TRBD2 identical over 15 bases. Trimming at V came to 5 bases and at J to 5 bases, leaving 4 bases not matched to a gene. Looked up from germline, CDR1 is LGHDT and CDR2 is YNNKEL (reference sequence). The CDR3 extends over 15 amino acids. This chain's CDR3 is CASSSGLAGGNEQYF. The CDR3 DNA sequence: TGTGCCAGCAGCTCAGGACTAGCGGGAGGGAACGAGCAGTACTTC.

The chain uses TRBV5-1 and TRBJ2-2, with D tentatively TRBD1 or TRBD2 (5 bases each). CDR1 and CDR2 (germline): SGHRS, YFSETQ. V lost 2 bases to trimming and J lost 4 bases, with 12 bases between them. CDR3 length: 15 amino acids. CDR3 protein: CASSLMGPTTGELFF. DNA for the CDR3: TGCGCCAGCAGCTTAATGGGACCAACCACCGGGGAGCTGTTTTTT.

This chain links TRBV5-6 with TRBJ1-2; perhaps TRBD1 as D (5 bases). In germline, CDR1 is SGHDT, CDR2 YYEEEE. The length of the CDR3 is 15 residues. The germline V and J ends were trimmed by 1 base and 4 bases, with 14 bases remaining between them. In DNA, the CDR3 is TGTGCCAGCAGCTTGCCGGGGGTAGGTAGCTATGGCTACACCTTC. Residues: CASSLPGVGSYGYTF.

V is TRBV27 and J is TRBJ2-1; TRBD2 aligns across 7 bases. CDR3 size: 15 residues. Germline CDR1 reads MNHEY; CDR2 reads SMNVEV (reference sequence). After removal of 6 bases from V and 4 bases from J, the junction contained 9 bases not matched to a gene. The CDR3, as DNA: TGTGCCAGCAGCCCCGGACTAGGTCCGTACAATGAGCAGTTCTTC. It encodes CASSPGLGPYNEQFF.

The chain links TRBV29-1 to TRBJ2-1; D is perhaps TRBD2 (6 bases). Trimming took 2 bases from V and 6 from J, leaving 14 bases between them. The CDR3 loop spans 14 amino acids. Germline-derived CDR1 and CDR2 are SQVTM and ANQGSEA. The CDR3 region has the DNA TGCAGCGTTGAACCGGCTGCGCGGGGCAATGAGCAGTTCTTC. It is translated as CSVEPAARGNEQFF.

V is TRBV7-2 and J is TRBJ2-1; 14 bases line up with TRBD2. V dropped 5 bases and J dropped 0; count of bases not matched to a gene: 9. The CDR3 length is 19 residues. Germline CDR1 reads SGHTA; CDR2 reads FQGNSA. The CDR3 DNA sequence: TGTGCCAGCAGCGGACTAGCGGGAGGTAAGGGTTACTCCTACAATGAGCAGTTCTTC. It is translated as CASSGLAGGKGYSYNEQFF.

The chain employs TRBV5-1 and TRBJ2-2; D possibly corresponds to TRBD2 (6 bases). There are 15 residues in the CDR3. V lost 4 bases and J lost 6, with 16 bases in between. The germline gives CDR1 SGHRS, CDR2 YFSETQ. The CDR3 region has the DNA TGCGCCAGCAGCGCGGGACTCCCGGGGGCCGGGGAGCTGTTTTTT. Its translation is CASSAGLPGAGELFF.

The V call is TRBV7-6, the J call TRBJ2-2; D uncertain. The CDR3 is made up of 15 amino acids. CDR1 is SGHVS, CDR2 FNYEAQ, per germline. V dropped 4 bases and J dropped 1 base, with 10 bases sitting between them. The CDR3 coding sequence is TGTGCCAGCAGCTCTTTAACCCAGAACACCGGGGAGCTGTTTTTT. Translation: CASSSLTQNTGELFF.

Only one count was recorded for this clone. The CDR3 nucleotides read TGTGCCACCAGCAAAGGACAGGGGTACAACTACGAGCAGTACTTC. Translated: CATSKGQGYNYEQYF. This rearrangement joins TRBV15 to TRBJ2-7, with 9 nucleotides matching TRBD1. J lost 3 bases, V lost 4 bases, and 7 bases had no gene match. Germline V gene lookup returns CDR1 LNHNV and CDR2 YYDKDF (reference sequence). The CDR3 consists of 15 residues.

The V gene is TRBV30, the J gene TRBJ1-2; a weak D match, TRBD1 (5 bases). The germline V and J ends were trimmed by 3 bases and 8 bases, with 13 bases remaining between them. The CDR3 totals 12 residues. Germline lookup yields CDR1 GTSNPN and CDR2 SVGIG (reference sequence). The CDR3 DNA reads TGTGCCTGGAGCCGGGGACGGCAAGGCTACACCTTC. It is translated as CAWSRGRQGYTF.

The rearrangement joins TRBV3-1 (or the pseudogene TRBV3-2) to TRBJ2-5; D might be TRBD1 (6 bases). The V and J ends lost 6 bases and 4 bases respectively, with 12 bases between them. Germline assignment: CDR1 LGHDT and CDR2 YNNKEL (reference sequence). The CDR3 loop spans 13 amino acids. Here the CDR3 reads CASRTTGRETQYF. Written as DNA, the CDR3 is TGTGCCAGCAGAACCACAGGGCGAGAGACCCAGTACTTC.

This chain uses TRBV6-5 with TRBJ2-7; 7 positions match TRBD1. The CDR3 loop spans 13 amino acids. Looked up from germline, CDR1 is MNHEY and CDR2 is SVGAGI. Trimming removed 7 bases from V and 0 bases from J; junction bases left unmatched: 3. CDR3 loop: CASTWDSSYEQYF. The CDR3 region has the DNA TGTGCCAGCACCTGGGACAGCTCCTACGAGCAGTACTTC.

The chain employs TRBV28 and TRBJ1-3; 11 nucleotides align to TRBD1. V dropped 6 bases and J dropped 2; count of bases not matched to a gene: 9. Germline loops: CDR1 MDHEN, CDR2 SYDVKM. The CDR3 has 17 amino acids. The CDR3: CASSYGTGGYPGNTIYF. The DNA of the CDR3 is TGTGCCAGCAGCTACGGGACAGGGGGTTATCCTGGAAACACCATATATTTT.

V gene TRBV15 combines with J gene TRBJ2-2; TRBD2 matches 11 bases. The germline V gene encodes CDR1 LNHNV and CDR2 YYDKDF (reference sequence). V was clipped by 4 bases and J by 5 bases; unmatched bases: 3. This CDR3 has 15 residues. In DNA form, the CDR3 reads TGTGCCACCAGCAAGCTAGCGGGAGGAACCGGGGAGCTGTTTTTT. Translated, it gives CATSKLAGGTGELFF.

A single count supports this clone. V and J are TRBV3-1 (or the pseudogene TRBV3-2) and TRBJ1-5; D gene unclear. CDR1 and CDR2 from the germline V gene are LGHDT and YNNKEL (reference sequence). The CDR3 is 14 amino acids. The germline V and J ends were trimmed by 4 bases and 1 base, with 8 bases remaining between them. The CDR3 loop reads CASSRLGSNQPQHF. The CDR3 nucleotides are TGTGCCAGCAGCCGCCTTGGGAGCAATCAGCCCCAGCATTTT.

The DNA for the CDR3 is TGTGCCAGCAGCTTGTTATTCTGGGACCCTAACTATGGCTACACCTTC. Protein product: CASSLLFWDPNYGYTF. The chain joins TRBV7-2 to TRBJ1-2; weak D call: TRBD1 (5 bases). The CDR3 has 16 residues. Trimming pared 3 bases from V and 0 bases from J, leaving 14 bases between. Per germline, CDR1 SGHTA and CDR2 FQGNSA.

This chain connects TRBV27 to TRBJ2-1; 7 bases agree with TRBD2. V shed 7 bases and J 7 bases; nucleotides not matched to a gene: 4. The CDR3 spans 12 residues. Germline CDR1 MNHEY, CDR2 SMNVEV (reference sequence). This chain's CDR3 is CASMGRENEQFF. Written as DNA, the CDR3 is TGTGCCAGCATGGGGAGGGAAAATGAGCAGTTCTTC.

The chain uses TRBV12-3 or TRBV12-4 and TRBJ1-1; no clear D. Trimming pared 5 bases from V and 5 bases from J, leaving 3 bases between. The CDR3 consists of 10 residues. The CDR3 loop is CASSITEAFF. CDR3 nucleotide sequence: TGTGCCAGCAGTATAACTGAAGCTTTCTTT.

V and J are TRBV7-2 and TRBJ1-2, with 7 bases fitting TRBD1. After removal of 5 bases from V and 8 bases from J, the junction contained 5 bases not matched to a gene. This CDR3 comprises 12 residues. The germline V gene has CDR1 SGHTA and CDR2 FQGNSA. The CDR3 DNA reads as TGTGCCAGCAGCCCCAGGGGGAGGGGCTACACCTTC. As protein: CASSPRGRGYTF.